This T cell receptor (beta chain) came from a study of blood T cell repertoires in COVID-19 (dated by TCRdb to the early 2020s). Background for the entire study: Collaborator samples came from the United States, Italy and Spain and covered acute and convalescent phases of COVID-19. The prospective study material was composed of cDNA or gDNA derived from T cells, B-cell-depleted T cells, or PBMCs. Deeply sampled blood TCRbeta repertoires from subjects exposed to, actively infected with, or recovered from COVID-19 were included in the dataset. The repertoires were made available in a free public database intended to serve as a resource for research on the immune response to SARS-CoV-2. The samples were drawn from two sources: the first 160 participants of the ongoing ImmuneRACE study, and 1,000 to 1,500 subjects contributed by 6 global collaborators. The sample metadata nearly always contained a de-identified subject ID, COVID-19 status, age in years and sex. HLA class I and class II types, where available, came from metadata supplied by the sample provider rather than from assay-based typing.

At one collaborating source in Seattle, patients were enrolled during active infection and were followed longitudinally through the course of disease. Whole blood was collected in K2EDTA tubes by collaborating institutions according to the institutions' own protocols. Collaborator samples were shipped for TCRbeta analysis as frozen whole blood, isolated PBMCs, or DNA extracted from either sample type. TCRbeta CDR3 regions were amplified from genomic DNA using the immunoSEQ Assay, a bias-controlled multiplex PCR. In the source study's methods: Nucleated cell counts per sample were estimated from amplification of reference gene primers within the assay. To quantify the absolute abundance of each unique TCRbeta CDR3 rearrangement, sequence reads were collapsed and filtered. For each sample, productive Simpson clonality was calculated by taking the square root of Simpson's diversity index across productive rearrangements. TCRdb re-hosts the immuneACCESS table, in-frame sequences only. Its copies lack some clones; in the studies checked, an unresolved V gene accounts for under half of them, and the cause for the rest is not known. V, J and clone size derive from that table, while D and trimming were established from the DNA sequence. This sample is represented by 330,000 or so clones; roughly 87% of them were singletons. The ten largest make up roughly 8.9% of the sample.

Broad study findings and their caveats: The quantity of clinical and demographic metadata differed by source and by participant and was supplied without curation.

As to this clone: There is no known antigen for this receptor. Base qualities are not recorded, but no much larger clone differs from it by a single base.

This TCR derives from a man aged 30-40 years with COVID-19, enrolled during active disease. Sequenced material: peripheral blood.

The sequenced DNA: TGTGCCAGCAGCCCCGGGGGACAGATCAACGAGCAGTACTTC. This translates into CASSPGGQINEQYF. This sequence uses TRBV11-1 and TRBJ2-7; TRBD1 is perhaps the D gene, given 7 matching bases. Inclusive of the bounding cysteine and phenylalanine, the CDR3 is 14 residues long. CDR3 DNA is the only sequence kept; it has 42 bases, read in frame from the first base. CDR1 and CDR2 (SGHAT, FQDESV) derive from the germline V gene (reference sequence). V lost 5 bases and J lost 5 bases; the stretch between them is 16 bases long. Where the CDR3 stops, the reference TRBV11-1 and TRBJ2-7 genes take over; the full variable domain is EAEVAQSPRYKITEKSQAVAFWCDPISGHATLYWYRQILGQGPELLVQFQDESVVDDSQLPKDRFSAERLKGVDSTLKIQPAELGDSAMYLCASSPGGQINEQYFGPGTRLTVT.